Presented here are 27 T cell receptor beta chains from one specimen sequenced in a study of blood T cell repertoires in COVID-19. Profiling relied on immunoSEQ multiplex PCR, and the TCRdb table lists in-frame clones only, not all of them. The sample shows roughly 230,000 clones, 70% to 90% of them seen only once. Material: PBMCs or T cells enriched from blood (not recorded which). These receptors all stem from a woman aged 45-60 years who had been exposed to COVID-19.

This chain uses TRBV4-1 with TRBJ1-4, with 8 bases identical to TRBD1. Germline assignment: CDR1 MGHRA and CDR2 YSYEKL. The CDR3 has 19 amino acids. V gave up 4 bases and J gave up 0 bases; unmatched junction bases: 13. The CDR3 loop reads CASSPHQGQGLATNEKLFF. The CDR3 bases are TGCGCCAGCAGCCCCCATCAAGGACAGGGCCTTGCAACTAATGAAAAACTGTTTTTT.

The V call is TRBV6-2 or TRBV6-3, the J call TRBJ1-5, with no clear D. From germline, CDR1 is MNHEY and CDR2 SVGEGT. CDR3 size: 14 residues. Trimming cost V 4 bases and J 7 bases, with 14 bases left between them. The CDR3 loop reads CASSFLGAPQPQHF. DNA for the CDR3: TGTGCCAGCAGTTTTCTGGGAGCCCCCCAGCCCCAGCATTTT.

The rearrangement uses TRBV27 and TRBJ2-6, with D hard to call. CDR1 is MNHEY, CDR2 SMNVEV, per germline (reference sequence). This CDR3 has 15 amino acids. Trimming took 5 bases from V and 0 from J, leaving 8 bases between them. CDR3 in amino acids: CASSPRVSGANVLTF. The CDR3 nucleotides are TGTGCCAGCAGTCCCCGGGTCTCTGGGGCCAACGTCCTGACTTTC.

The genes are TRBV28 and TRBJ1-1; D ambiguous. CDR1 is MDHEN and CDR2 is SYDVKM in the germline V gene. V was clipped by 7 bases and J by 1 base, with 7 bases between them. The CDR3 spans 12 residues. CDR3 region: CASITQNTEAFF. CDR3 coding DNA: TGTGCCAGCATCACTCAGAACACTGAAGCTTTCTTT.

CDR3 bases: TGTGCCATCAGTGCGAGCCTAGCGGGGGGCACAGATACGCAGTATTTT. Translated: CAISASLAGGTDTQYF. The V and J genes are TRBV10-3 and TRBJ2-3; 10 bases agree with TRBD2. Germline CDR1 is ENHRY and CDR2 is SYGVKD. With V trimmed by 4 bases and J by 1 base, 5 bases remained unmatched. CDR3 length: 16 residues.

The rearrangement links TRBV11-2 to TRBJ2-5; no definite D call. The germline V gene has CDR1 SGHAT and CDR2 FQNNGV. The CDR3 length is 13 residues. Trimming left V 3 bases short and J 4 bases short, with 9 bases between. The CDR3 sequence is CASSLEQGETQYF. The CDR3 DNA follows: TGTGCCAGCAGCTTGGAGCAAGGAGAGACCCAGTACTTC.

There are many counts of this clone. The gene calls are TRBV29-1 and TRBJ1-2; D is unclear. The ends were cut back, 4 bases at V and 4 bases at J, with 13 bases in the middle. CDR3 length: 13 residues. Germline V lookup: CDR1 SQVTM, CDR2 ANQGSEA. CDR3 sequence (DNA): TGCAGCGTTGTACCCCGGGGAGGCTATGGCTACACCTTC. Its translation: CSVVPRGGYGYTF.

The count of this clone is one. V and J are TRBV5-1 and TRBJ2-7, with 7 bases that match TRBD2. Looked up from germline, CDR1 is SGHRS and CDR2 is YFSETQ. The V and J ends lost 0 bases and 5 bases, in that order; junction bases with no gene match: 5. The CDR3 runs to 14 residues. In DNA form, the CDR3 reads TGCGCCAGCAGCTTGGCGAACGGGAGGAACGAGCAGTACTTC. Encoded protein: CASSLANGRNEQYF.

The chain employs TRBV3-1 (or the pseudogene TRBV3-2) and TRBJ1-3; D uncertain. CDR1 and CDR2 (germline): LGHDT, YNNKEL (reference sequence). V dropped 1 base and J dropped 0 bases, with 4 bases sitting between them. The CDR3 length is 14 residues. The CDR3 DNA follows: TGTGCCAGCAGCCAAGCACTCTCTGGAAACACCATATATTTT. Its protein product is CASSQALSGNTIYF.

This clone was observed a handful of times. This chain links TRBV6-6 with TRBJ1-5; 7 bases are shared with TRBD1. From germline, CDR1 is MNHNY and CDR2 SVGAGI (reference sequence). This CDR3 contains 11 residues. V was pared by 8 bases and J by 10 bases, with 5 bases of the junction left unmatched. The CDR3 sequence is CASQNRGPQHF. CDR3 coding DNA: TGTGCCAGCCAGAACAGGGGACCCCAGCATTTT.

CDR3 amino acids: CASQGRRGASGNTIYF. CDR3 bases: TGTGCCAGTCAGGGAAGGCGGGGGGCGTCAGGAAACACCATATATTTT. The V gene is TRBV19, the J gene TRBJ1-3; weak D call: TRBD1 (6 bases). Per germline, CDR1 LNHDA and CDR2 SQIVND (reference sequence). The V and J ends lost 8 bases and 4 bases respectively, with 21 bases between them. This CDR3 spans 16 amino acids.

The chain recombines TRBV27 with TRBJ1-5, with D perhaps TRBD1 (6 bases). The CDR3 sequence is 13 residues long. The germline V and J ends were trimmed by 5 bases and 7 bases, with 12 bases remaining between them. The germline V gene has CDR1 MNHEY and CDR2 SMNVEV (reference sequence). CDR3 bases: TGTGCCAGCAGTCTAGGACAGTACCAGCCCCAGCATTTT. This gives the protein CASSLGQYQPQHF.

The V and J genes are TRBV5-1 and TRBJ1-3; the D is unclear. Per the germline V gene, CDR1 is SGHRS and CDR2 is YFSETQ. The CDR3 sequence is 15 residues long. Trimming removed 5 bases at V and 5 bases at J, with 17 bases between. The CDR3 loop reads CASSFDPLLRNTIYF. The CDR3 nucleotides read TGCGCCAGCAGTTTCGACCCACTACTGCGAAACACCATATATTTT.

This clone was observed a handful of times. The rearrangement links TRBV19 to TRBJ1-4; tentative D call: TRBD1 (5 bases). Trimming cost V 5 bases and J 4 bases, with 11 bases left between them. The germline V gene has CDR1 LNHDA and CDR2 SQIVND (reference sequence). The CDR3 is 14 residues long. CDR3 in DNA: TGTGCCAGTAGTTACGACAGAGTTAATGAAAAACTGTTTTTT. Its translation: CASSYDRVNEKLFF.

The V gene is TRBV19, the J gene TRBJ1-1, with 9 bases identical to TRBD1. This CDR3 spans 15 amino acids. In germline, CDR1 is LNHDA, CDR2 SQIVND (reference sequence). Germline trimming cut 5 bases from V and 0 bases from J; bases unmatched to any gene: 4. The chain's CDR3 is CASSVGQGLNTEAFF. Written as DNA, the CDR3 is TGTGCCAGTAGTGTGGGACAGGGACTGAACACTGAAGCTTTCTTT.

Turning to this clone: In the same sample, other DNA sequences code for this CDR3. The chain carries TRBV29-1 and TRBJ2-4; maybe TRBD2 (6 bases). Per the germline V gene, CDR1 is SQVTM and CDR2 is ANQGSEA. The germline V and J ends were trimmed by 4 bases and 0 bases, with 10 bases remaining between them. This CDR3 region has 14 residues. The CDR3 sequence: CSVVEGKAKNIQYF. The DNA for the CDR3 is TGCAGCGTTGTGGAGGGGAAAGCCAAAAACATTCAGTACTTC.

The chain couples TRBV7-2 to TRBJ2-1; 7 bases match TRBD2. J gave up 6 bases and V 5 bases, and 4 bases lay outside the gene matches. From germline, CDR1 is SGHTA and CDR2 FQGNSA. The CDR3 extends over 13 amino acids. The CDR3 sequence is CASSRTRGNEQFF. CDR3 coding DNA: TGTGCCAGCAGCAGGACTAGAGGCAATGAGCAGTTCTTC. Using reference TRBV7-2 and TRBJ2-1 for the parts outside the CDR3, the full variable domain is GAGVSQSPSNKVTEKGKDVELRCDPISGHTALYWYRQSLGQGLEFLIYFQGNSAPDKSGLPSDRFSAERTGGSVSTLTIQRTQQEDSAVYLCASSRTRGNEQFFGPGTRLTVL.

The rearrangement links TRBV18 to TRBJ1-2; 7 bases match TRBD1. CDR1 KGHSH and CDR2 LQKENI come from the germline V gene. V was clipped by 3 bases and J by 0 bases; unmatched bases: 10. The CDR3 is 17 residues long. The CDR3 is CASSPIAGQRANYGYTF. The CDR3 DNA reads TGTGCCAGCTCACCTATCGCGGGACAGCGAGCTAACTATGGCTACACCTTC.

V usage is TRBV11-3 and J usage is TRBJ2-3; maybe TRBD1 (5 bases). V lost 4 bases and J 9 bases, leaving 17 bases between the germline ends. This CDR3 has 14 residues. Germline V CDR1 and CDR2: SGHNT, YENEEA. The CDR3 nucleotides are TGTGCCAGCAGCTCCGACGGCTCCAGGGCCACGCAGTATTTT. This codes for CASSSDGSRATQYF.

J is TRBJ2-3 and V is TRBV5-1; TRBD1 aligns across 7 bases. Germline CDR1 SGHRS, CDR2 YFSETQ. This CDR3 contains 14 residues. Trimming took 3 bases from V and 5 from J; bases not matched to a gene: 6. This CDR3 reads CASSSGQDGDTQYF. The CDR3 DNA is TGCGCCAGCAGCTCCGGACAGGATGGAGATACGCAGTATTTT.

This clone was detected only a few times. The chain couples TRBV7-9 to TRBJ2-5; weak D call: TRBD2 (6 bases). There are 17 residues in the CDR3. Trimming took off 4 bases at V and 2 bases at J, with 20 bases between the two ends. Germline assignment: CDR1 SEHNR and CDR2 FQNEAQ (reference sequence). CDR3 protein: CASSSRSPGGAQETQYF. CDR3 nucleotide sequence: TGTGCCAGCAGCTCCCGCTCCCCCGGCGGGGCACAAGAGACCCAGTACTTC.

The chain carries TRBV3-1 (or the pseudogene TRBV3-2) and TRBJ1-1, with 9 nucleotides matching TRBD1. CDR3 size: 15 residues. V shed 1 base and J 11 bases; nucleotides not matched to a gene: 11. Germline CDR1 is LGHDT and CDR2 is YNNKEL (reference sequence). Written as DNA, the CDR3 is TGTGCCAGCAGCCAAGTGAGGACAGGGGTAGGATCCGCTTTCTTT. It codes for CASSQVRTGVGSAFF.

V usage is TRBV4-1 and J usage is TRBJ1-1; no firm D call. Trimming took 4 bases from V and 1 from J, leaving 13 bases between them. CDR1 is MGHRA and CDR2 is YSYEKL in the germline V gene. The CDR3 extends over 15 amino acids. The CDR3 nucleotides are TGCGCCAGCAGCCTAGTAGGAGCGGGGAACACTGAAGCTTTCTTT. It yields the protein CASSLVGAGNTEAFF.

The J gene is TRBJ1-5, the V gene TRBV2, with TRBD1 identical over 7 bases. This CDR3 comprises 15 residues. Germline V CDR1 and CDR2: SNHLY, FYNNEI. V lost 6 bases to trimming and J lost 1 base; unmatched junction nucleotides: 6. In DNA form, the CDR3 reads TGTGCCAGCAGCGACAGGGTGATGAGCAATCAGCCCCAGCATTTT. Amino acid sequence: CASSDRVMSNQPQHF.

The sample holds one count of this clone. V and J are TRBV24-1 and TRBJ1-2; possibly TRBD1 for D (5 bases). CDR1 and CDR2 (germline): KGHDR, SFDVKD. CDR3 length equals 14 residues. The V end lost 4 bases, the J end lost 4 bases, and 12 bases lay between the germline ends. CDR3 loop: CATSDPGLPYGYTF. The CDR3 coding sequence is TGTGCCACCAGTGACCCGGGACTGCCCTATGGCTACACCTTC.

The CDR3: CASSAADFETQYF. CDR3 bases: TGCGCCAGCAGTGCCGCTGACTTTGAGACCCAGTACTTC. This chain connects TRBV10-2 to TRBJ2-5, with D hard to call. Per the germline V gene, CDR1 is WSHSY and CDR2 is SAAADI. Trimming pared 4 bases from V and 5 bases from J, leaving 11 bases between. The CDR3 loop spans 13 amino acids.

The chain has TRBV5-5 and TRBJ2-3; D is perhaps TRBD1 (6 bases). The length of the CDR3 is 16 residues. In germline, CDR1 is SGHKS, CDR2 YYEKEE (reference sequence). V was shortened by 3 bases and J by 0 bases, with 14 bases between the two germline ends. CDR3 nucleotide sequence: TGTGCCAGCAGCTCTCAACAGGGTACGAGCACAGATACGCAGTATTTT. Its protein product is CASSSQQGTSTDTQYF.